This T cell receptor beta chain was recovered during a study of blood T cell repertoires in COVID-19. TCRdb keeps only in-frame clones here, not all; method: immunoSEQ multiplex PCR. The table shows 50,000 to 65,000 clones, with 85% to 90% occurring only once. The junction had 10 bases not matched to a gene; V was cut back by 4 bases and J by 6 bases. This CDR3 is 16 amino acids long. CDR1 is SEHNR, CDR2 FQNEAQ, per germline (reference sequence). Many counts were recorded for this clone. Input material: peripheral blood. The chain employs TRBV7-9 and TRBJ2-1; 9 bases fit TRBD2. This clonotype was sampled from a man between 60 and 75 years old with active COVID-19. The CDR3 coding sequence is TGTGCCAGCAGCTCCAATAGCGGGAGAGGTTCCAATGAGCAGTTCTTC. Its protein is CASSSNSGRGSNEQFF.